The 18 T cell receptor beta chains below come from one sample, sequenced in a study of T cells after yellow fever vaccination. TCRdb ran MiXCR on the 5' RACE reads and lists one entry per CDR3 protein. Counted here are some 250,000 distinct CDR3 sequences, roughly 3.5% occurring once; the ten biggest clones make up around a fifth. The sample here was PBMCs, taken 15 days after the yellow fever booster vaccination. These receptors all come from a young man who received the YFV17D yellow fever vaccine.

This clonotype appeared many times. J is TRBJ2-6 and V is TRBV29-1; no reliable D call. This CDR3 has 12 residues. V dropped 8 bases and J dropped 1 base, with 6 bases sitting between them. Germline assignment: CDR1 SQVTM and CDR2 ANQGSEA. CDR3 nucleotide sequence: TGCAGCTCAATATCTGGGGCCAACGTCCTGACTTTC. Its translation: CSSISGANVLTF. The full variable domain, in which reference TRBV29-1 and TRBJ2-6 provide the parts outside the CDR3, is SAVISQKPSRDICQRGTSLTIQCQVDSQVTMMFWYRQQPGQSLTLIATANQGSEATYESGFVIDKFPISRPNLTFSTLTVSNMSPEDSSIYLCSSISGANVLTFGAGSRLTVL.

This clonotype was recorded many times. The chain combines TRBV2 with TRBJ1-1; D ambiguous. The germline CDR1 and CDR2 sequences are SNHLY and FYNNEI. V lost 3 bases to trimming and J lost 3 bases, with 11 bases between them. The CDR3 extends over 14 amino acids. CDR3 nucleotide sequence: TGTGCCAGCAGTGAGGGAAGCGGGGACACTGAAGCTTTCTTT. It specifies CASSEGSGDTEAFF.

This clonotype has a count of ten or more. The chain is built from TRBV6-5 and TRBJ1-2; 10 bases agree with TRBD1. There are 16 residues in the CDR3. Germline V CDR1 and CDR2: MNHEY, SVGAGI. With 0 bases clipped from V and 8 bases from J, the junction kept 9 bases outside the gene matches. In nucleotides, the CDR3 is TGTGCCAGCAGTTACTCGGCAGGACAGGGGGTAGGAGGCTACACCTTC. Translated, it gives CASSYSAGQGVGGYTF.

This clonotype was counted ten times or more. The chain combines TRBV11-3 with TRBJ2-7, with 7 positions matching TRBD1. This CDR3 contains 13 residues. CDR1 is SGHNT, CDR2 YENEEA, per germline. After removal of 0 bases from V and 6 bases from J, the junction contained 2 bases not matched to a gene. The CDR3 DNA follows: TGTGCCAGCAGCTTAGAGTCAGGGGGCGAGCAGTACTTC. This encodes CASSLESGGEQYF.

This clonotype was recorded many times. The CDR3, as DNA: TGTGCCAGCAGCCTTTATACGGGATTCAAAAACATTCAGTACTTC. Amino acid sequence: CASSLYTGFKNIQYF. The rearrangement joins TRBV14 to TRBJ2-4; TRBD2 might be the D (5 bases). The CDR3 sequence is 15 residues long. The germline V gene encodes CDR1 SGHDN and CDR2 FVKESK. Trimming pared 4 bases from V and 3 bases from J, leaving 13 bases between.

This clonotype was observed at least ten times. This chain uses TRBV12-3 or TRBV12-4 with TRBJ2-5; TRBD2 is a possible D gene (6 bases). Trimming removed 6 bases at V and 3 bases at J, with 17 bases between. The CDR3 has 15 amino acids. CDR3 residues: CASSTYPGLEETQYF. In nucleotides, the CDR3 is TGTGCCAGCAGCACTTATCCGGGACTGGAAGAGACCCAGTACTTC.

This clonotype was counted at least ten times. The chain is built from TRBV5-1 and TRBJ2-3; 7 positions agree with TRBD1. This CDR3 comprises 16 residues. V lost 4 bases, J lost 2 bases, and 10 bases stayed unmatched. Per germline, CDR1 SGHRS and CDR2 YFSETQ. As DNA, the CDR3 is TGCGCCAGCAGCACGGGACAGAACAATCCCACAGATACGCAGTATTTT. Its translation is CASSTGQNNPTDTQYF.

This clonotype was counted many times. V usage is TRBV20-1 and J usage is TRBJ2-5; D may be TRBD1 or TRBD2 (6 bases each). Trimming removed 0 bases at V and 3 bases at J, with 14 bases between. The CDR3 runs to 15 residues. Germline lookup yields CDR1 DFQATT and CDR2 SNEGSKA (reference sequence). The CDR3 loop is CSARDGGRGEETQYF. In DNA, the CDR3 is TGCAGTGCTAGAGACGGGGGCAGGGGCGAAGAGACCCAGTACTTC.

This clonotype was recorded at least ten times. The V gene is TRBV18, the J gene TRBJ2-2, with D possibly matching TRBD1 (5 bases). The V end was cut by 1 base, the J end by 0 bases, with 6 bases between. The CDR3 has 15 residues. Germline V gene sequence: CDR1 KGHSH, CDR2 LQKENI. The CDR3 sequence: CASSPQGTNTGELFF. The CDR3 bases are TGTGCCAGCTCACCACAGGGGACGAACACCGGGGAGCTGTTTTTT.

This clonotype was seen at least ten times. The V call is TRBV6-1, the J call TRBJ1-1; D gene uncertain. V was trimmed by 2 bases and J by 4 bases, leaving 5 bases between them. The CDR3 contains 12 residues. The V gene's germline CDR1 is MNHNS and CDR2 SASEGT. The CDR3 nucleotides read TGTGCCAGCAGTGAAAGGGTCACTGAAGCTTTCTTT. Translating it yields CASSERVTEAFF.

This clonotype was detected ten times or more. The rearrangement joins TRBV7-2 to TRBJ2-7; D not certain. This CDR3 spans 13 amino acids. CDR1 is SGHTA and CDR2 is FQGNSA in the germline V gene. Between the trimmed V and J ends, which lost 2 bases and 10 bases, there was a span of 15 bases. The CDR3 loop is CASSLSSRSPQYV. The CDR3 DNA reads TGTGCCAGCAGCTTATCTTCGAGATCCCCTCAGTACGTC.

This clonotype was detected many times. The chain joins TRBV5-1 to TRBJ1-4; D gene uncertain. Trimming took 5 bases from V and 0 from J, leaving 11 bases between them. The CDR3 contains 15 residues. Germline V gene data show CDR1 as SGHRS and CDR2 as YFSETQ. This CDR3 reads CASSPTGATNEKLFF. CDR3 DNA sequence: TGCGCCAGCAGTCCTACGGGAGCAACTAATGAAAAACTGTTTTTT. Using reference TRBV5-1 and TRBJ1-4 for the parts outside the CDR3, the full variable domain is KAGVTQTPRYLIKTRGQQVTLSCSPISGHRSVSWYQQTPGQGLQFLFEYFSETQRNKGNFPGRFSGRQFSNSRSEMNVSTLELGDSALYLCASSPTGATNEKLFFGSGTQLSVL.

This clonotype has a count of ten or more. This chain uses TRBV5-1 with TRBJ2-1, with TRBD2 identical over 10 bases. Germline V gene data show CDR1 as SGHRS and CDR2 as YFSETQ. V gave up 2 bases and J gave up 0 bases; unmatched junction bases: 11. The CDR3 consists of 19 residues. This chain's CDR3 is CASSFLIAGGQSSYNEQFF. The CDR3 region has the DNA TGCGCCAGCAGCTTTCTGATAGCGGGGGGCCAAAGCTCCTACAATGAGCAGTTCTTC.

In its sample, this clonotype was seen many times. The CDR3 region has the DNA TGTGCCAGCAGTAGAACAGGGTTCGCCGAGGAGACCCAGTACTTC. This translates into CASSRTGFAEETQYF. V gene TRBV12-3 or TRBV12-4 combines with J gene TRBJ2-5; a weak D match, TRBD1 (6 bases). The CDR3 is 15 amino acids. V dropped 5 bases and J dropped 5 bases, with 18 bases sitting between them.

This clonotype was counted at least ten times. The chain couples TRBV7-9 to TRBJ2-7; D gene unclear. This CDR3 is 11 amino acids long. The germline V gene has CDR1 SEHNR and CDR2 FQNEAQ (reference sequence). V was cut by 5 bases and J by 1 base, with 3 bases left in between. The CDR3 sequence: CASSLSYEQYF. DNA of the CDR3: TGTGCCAGCAGCCTGTCCTACGAGCAGTACTTC.

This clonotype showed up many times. The CDR3 protein is CASSLPGFNEQFF. CDR3 in DNA: TGTGCCAGCAGCTTACCAGGGTTCAATGAGCAGTTCTTC. The chain employs TRBV7-2 and TRBJ2-1, with a tentative D call TRBD1 (5 bases). This CDR3 is 13 amino acids long. V was clipped by 2 bases and J by 6 bases, with 8 bases between them. Germline values: CDR1 SGHTA, CDR2 FQGNSA.

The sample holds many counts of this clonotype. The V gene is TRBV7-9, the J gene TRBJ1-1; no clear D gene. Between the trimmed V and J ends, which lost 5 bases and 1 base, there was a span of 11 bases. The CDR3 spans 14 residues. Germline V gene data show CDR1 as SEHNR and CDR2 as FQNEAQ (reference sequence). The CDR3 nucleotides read TGTGCCAGCAGCCAACACAGAGAGAACACTGAAGCTTTCTTT. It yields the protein CASSQHRENTEAFF.

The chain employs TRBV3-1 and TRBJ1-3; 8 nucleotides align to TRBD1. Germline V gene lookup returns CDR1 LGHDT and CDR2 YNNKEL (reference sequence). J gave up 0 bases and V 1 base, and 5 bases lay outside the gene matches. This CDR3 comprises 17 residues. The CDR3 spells CASSQAGQAGSGNTIYF. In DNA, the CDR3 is TGTGCCAGCAGCCAAGCGGGACAGGCCGGCTCTGGAAACACCATATATTTT. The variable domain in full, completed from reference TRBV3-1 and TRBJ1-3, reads DTAVSQTPKYLVTQMGNDKSIKCEQNLGHDTMYWYKQDSKKFLKIMFSYNNKELIINETVPNRFSPKSPDKAHLNLHINSLELGDSAVYFCASSQAGQAGSGNTIYFGEGSWLTVV.